The next 29 T cell receptor beta chains were all read from a single sample in a study of shared T cell receptors in the human thymus (dated by TCRdb to the early 2020s). The library relied on the immunoSEQ multiplex PCR assay. Drawn from immuneACCESS, this table holds only the in-frame rearrangements with V and J called that TCRdb kept. Clones are partly lost; checked studies trace under half to an unresolved V gene and leave the rest unexplained. The sample contains around 730,000 clones, 80% to 90% of them found a single time. The ten top clones hold around 0.0094% of the sample. The same sample was also studied in work on human thymus T cells.

What was sequenced was thymocytes. These receptors were taken from a girl under three years old with a congenital heart defect. Donor details come from another sample of the same person, matched by shared clones.

V is TRBV6-1 and J is TRBJ1-2, with D possibly matching TRBD1 (6 bases). With 3 bases removed from V and 8 bases from J, the gap between germline ends came to 22 bases. Germline CDR1 MNHNS, CDR2 SASEGT. The length of the CDR3 is 16 residues. This CDR3 reads CASSETSGQGIGGYTF. For the CDR3, the DNA is TGTGCCAGCAGTGAGACTTCCGGTCAGGGGATAGGAGGCTACACCTTC.

This clone was found once. The rearrangement joins TRBV25-1 to TRBJ2-1, with D possibly TRBD2 on 7 matching bases. This CDR3 comprises 17 residues. V gave up 2 bases and J gave up 5 bases, with 19 bases separating them. Germline V lookup: CDR1 MGHDK, CDR2 SYGVNS. CDR3 in DNA: TGTGCCAGCAGTGAAAAGAGGGGGGGCGCGTTCCACAATGAGCAGTTCTTC. This sequence encodes CASSEKRGGAFHNEQFF.

The chain carries TRBV6-1 and TRBJ1-1; D unclear. Germline CDR1 is MNHNS and CDR2 is SASEGT. V lost 2 bases and J lost 8, with 9 bases in between. This CDR3 is built from 12 residues. In DNA, the CDR3 is TGTGCCAGCAGTGAAATGGGGAGGGAAGCTTTCTTT. The encoded protein is CASSEMGREAFF.

This chain joins TRBV6-1 and TRBJ1-2; D perhaps matches TRBD1 (5 bases). The CDR3 loop spans 12 amino acids. V gave up 10 bases and J gave up 9 bases, with 18 bases separating them. CDR1 MNHNS and CDR2 SASEGT come from the germline V gene. The DNA of the CDR3 is TGTGCCACCGGGGGGAGGGTTTCTCGCTACACCTTC. Translated, it gives CATGGRVSRYTF.

This rearrangement joins TRBV6-5 to TRBJ1-2; TRBD1 agrees at 8 bases. CDR3 length equals 12 residues. Trimming at V came to 5 bases and at J to 8 bases, leaving 4 bases not matched to a gene. Germline CDR1 and CDR2: MNHEY and SVGAGI. CDR3 region: CASSRTGKGYTF. In DNA form, the CDR3 reads TGTGCCAGCAGTCGGACAGGGAAAGGCTACACCTTC.

The chain has TRBV4-1 and TRBJ1-5; D unclear. The CDR3 is made up of 15 amino acids. Germline assignment: CDR1 MGHRA and CDR2 YSYEKL. V was trimmed by 3 bases and J by 0 bases, leaving 9 bases between them. The CDR3 reads CASSQGQYSNQPQHF. The CDR3 DNA reads TGCGCCAGCAGCCAGGGCCAGTATAGCAATCAGCCCCAGCATTTT.

J is TRBJ2-5 and V is TRBV11-2; the D gene is possibly TRBD2 (6 bases). The CDR3 contains 18 residues. Trimming took off 4 bases at V and 2 bases at J, with 23 bases between the two ends. Per the germline V gene, CDR1 is SGHAT and CDR2 is FQNNGV. This CDR3 reads CASSWRIPRDWQQETQYF. CDR3 bases: TGTGCCAGCAGCTGGCGAATTCCAAGGGACTGGCAGCAAGAGACCCAGTACTTC.

This clone came up once. The chain is built from TRBV18 and TRBJ1-4; 7 nucleotides match TRBD1. The V gene's germline CDR1 is KGHSH and CDR2 LQKENI. V lost 5 bases, J lost 4 bases, and 13 bases stayed unmatched. CDR3 length equals 17 residues. CDR3: CASSSGTAADVNEKLFF. CDR3 nucleotides: TGTGCCAGCTCATCGGGGACAGCGGCCGACGTTAATGAAAAACTGTTTTTT.

The chain combines TRBV6-1 with TRBJ1-2, with D possibly matching TRBD1 (5 bases). V was clipped by 2 bases and J by 3 bases, with 22 bases between them. Germline-derived CDR1 and CDR2 are MNHNS and SASEGT. The CDR3 is made up of 18 amino acids. This chain's CDR3 is CASSENNMTVSEDYGYTF. The CDR3 nucleotides are TGTGCCAGCAGTGAAAACAATATGACAGTTTCAGAGGACTATGGCTACACCTTC.

This clone appeared a single time. V gene TRBV7-8 combines with J gene TRBJ2-7; 9 bases map to TRBD1. CDR3 size: 18 residues. The trim removed 1 base at V and 3 bases at J, leaving 13 bases unmatched. Germline V gene lookup returns CDR1 SGHVS and CDR2 FQNEAQ. In DNA form, the CDR3 reads TGTGCCAGCAGCTTAGTAAATCCAGGGACAGGGTTTATCTACGAGCAGTACTTC. Protein sequence: CASSLVNPGTGFIYEQYF.

The rearrangement links TRBV14 to TRBJ2-5, with no clear D. Germline CDR1 reads SGHDN; CDR2 reads FVKESK. Trimming pared 0 bases from V and 2 bases from J, leaving 7 bases between. CDR3 length: 14 residues. CDR3 DNA: TGTGCCAGCAGCCAAGATATGAGTCAAGAGACCCAGTACTTC. Encoded protein: CASSQDMSQETQYF.

The sample holds one count of this clone. The chain joins TRBV7-2 to TRBJ1-2; a weak D match, TRBD1 (5 bases). Trimming left V 2 bases short and J 5 bases short, with 18 bases between. In germline, CDR1 is SGHTA, CDR2 FQGNSA. The CDR3 sequence is 16 residues long. For the CDR3, the DNA is TGTGCCAGCAGCTTAAGCCGGCAGGGCCTAGGGTATGGCTACACCTTC. Protein sequence: CASSLSRQGLGYGYTF.

The rearrangement uses TRBV7-8 and TRBJ1-4; D uncertain. There are 15 residues in the CDR3. V was pared by 5 bases and J by 0 bases, with 10 bases between. Germline CDR1 and CDR2: SGHVS and FQNEAQ. DNA of the CDR3: TGTGCCAGCAGCCCTACGTCCTCAACTAATGAAAAACTGTTTTTT. As protein: CASSPTSSTNEKLFF.

The chain has TRBV10-2 and TRBJ2-1; TRBD2 matches at 12 bases. CDR1 is WSHSY, CDR2 SAAADI, per germline. V lost 4 bases to trimming and J lost 11 bases; unmatched junction nucleotides: 15. This CDR3 has 17 residues. The CDR3 loop reads CASSGNRTSGNQTQQFF. The CDR3 nucleotides read TGCGCCAGCAGTGGCAACCGGACTAGCGGGAATCAAACCCAGCAGTTCTTC.

The chain employs TRBV14 and TRBJ2-1, with D hard to call. Germline V gene sequence: CDR1 SGHDN, CDR2 FVKESK. The CDR3 is made up of 14 amino acids. The V and J ends lost 0 bases and 5 bases respectively, with 8 bases between them. The CDR3 spells CASSQEGTDNEQFF. CDR3 bases: TGTGCCAGCAGCCAAGAGGGCACTGACAATGAGCAGTTCTTC.

The rearrangement joins TRBV10-3 to TRBJ2-7; TRBD1 matches 7 bases. V lost 11 bases to trimming and J lost 5 bases; unmatched junction nucleotides: 6. CDR3 size: 11 residues. Germline V gene sequence: CDR1 ENHRY, CDR2 SYGVKD. CDR3 DNA sequence: TGTGCCGCTAGGCAGGGGGACGAGCAGTACTTC. Translation gives CAARQGDEQYF.

This clone appeared a few times. V is TRBV18 and J is TRBJ2-1; 11 bases are shared with TRBD2. There are 20 residues in the CDR3. With 3 bases clipped from V and 3 bases from J, the junction kept 16 bases outside the gene matches. Germline V CDR1 and CDR2: KGHSH, LQKENI. CDR3 in amino acids: CASSPYGGGLAVPNYNEQFF. DNA for the CDR3: TGTGCCAGCTCACCGTACGGGGGGGGACTAGCGGTGCCCAACTACAATGAGCAGTTCTTC.

With regard to this clone: At one boundary the junction diverges from the germline segment, which might be a read error. The CDR3 loop reads CASSYRWAGRYGYAF. DNA of the CDR3: TGTGCCAGCAGCTACCGGTGGGCGGGTCGGTATGGCTACGCCTTC. The chain combines TRBV27 with TRBJ1-2; D not resolved. Germline CDR1 MNHEY, CDR2 SMNVEV (reference sequence). CDR3 length: 15 amino acids.

Only one count was recorded for this clone. V is TRBV18 and J is TRBJ2-2; D remains unclear. In germline, CDR1 is KGHSH, CDR2 LQKENI. The CDR3 runs 15 residues. V was trimmed by 2 bases and J by 0 bases, leaving 7 bases between them. The CDR3 loop reads CASSPLAANTGELFF. The CDR3, as DNA: TGTGCCAGCTCACCATTGGCAGCGAACACCGGGGAGCTGTTTTTT.

In its sample, this clone was seen a few times. The V call is TRBV4-1, the J call TRBJ2-2, with 8 bases lining up with TRBD1. The CDR3 has 20 residues. Losses at the gene ends were 2 bases for V and 0 bases for J; bases not matched to a gene: 14. Germline values: CDR1 MGHRA, CDR2 YSYEKL. CDR3 in amino acids: CASSQKGTGHNFTNTGELFF. The CDR3 DNA reads as TGCGCCAGCAGCCAAAAGGGGACAGGCCACAACTTTACGAACACCGGGGAGCTGTTTTTT.

This rearrangement joins TRBV7-9 to TRBJ1-6; D is perhaps TRBD1 (5 bases). Trimming removed 6 bases from V and 5 bases from J, with 14 bases in between. This CDR3 is built from 15 residues. The germline gives CDR1 SEHNR, CDR2 FQNEAQ (reference sequence). CDR3 DNA sequence: TGTGCCAGCAGAGGGGCGACAACCGATAATTCACCCCTCCACTTT. Encoded protein: CASRGATTDNSPLHF.

The chain joins TRBV27 to TRBJ1-2, with D perhaps TRBD1 (6 bases). The CDR3 runs 20 residues. Per germline, CDR1 MNHEY and CDR2 SMNVEV (reference sequence). Trimming removed 0 bases from V and 6 bases from J, with 29 bases in between. CDR3 sequence (DNA): TGTGCCAGCAGTTTATCAGGGTCGGGGGGGCGGATCGTCATCTGGGATGGCTACACCTTC. It translates to CASSLSGSGGRIVIWDGYTF.

This clone has a single count. V is TRBV7-9 and J is TRBJ1-1, with D maybe TRBD1 (5 bases). The CDR3 extends over 19 amino acids. CDR1 and CDR2 from the germline V gene are SEHNR and FQNEAQ (reference sequence). The germline V and J ends were trimmed by 4 bases and 0 bases, with 24 bases remaining between them. The CDR3 bases are TGTGCCAGCAGCTCCCTAGCGGGGCCTCCTTTGGGGGTGAACACTGAAGCTTTCTTT. This translates into CASSSLAGPPLGVNTEAFF.

This clone was seen only once. The J gene is TRBJ1-2, the V gene TRBV25-1; D remains unclear. The CDR3 spans 11 residues. The V gene lost 4 bases and the J gene lost 7 bases, with 7 bases spanning the gap. CDR1 MGHDK and CDR2 SYGVNS come from the germline V gene. The CDR3 DNA reads TGTGCCAGCAGTGTCCTTCTTGGCTACACCTTC. It yields the protein CASSVLLGYTF.

The J gene is TRBJ1-5, the V gene TRBV5-4, with 7 nucleotides matching TRBD1. The CDR3 has 14 amino acids. The germline V gene has CDR1 SGHNT and CDR2 YYREEE (reference sequence). Germline trimming cut 4 bases from V and 7 bases from J; bases unmatched to any gene: 8. The CDR3 nucleotides read TGTGCCAGCAGCATGGGGACAGCGGGGCAGCCCCAGCATTTT. It translates to CASSMGTAGQPQHF. Complete variable domain (other parts from reference TRBV5-4 and TRBJ1-5): ETGVTQSPTHLIKTRGQQVTLRCSSQSGHNTVSWYQQALGQGPQFIFQYYREEENGRGNFPPRFSGLQFPNYSSELNVNALELDDSALYLCASSMGTAGQPQHFGDGTRLSIL.

V and J are TRBV4-1 and TRBJ2-2; 8 bases fit TRBD1. This CDR3 contains 16 residues. Germline V gene data show CDR1 as MGHRA and CDR2 as YSYEKL. J gave up 2 bases and V 2 bases, and 4 bases lay outside the gene matches. The CDR3 loop reads CASSQSGQDNTGELFF. DNA of the CDR3: TGCGCCAGCAGCCAATCGGGACAGGATAACACCGGGGAGCTGTTTTTT.

This chain links TRBV9 with TRBJ1-2; no clear D gene. The CDR3 is 12 residues long. Per the germline V gene, CDR1 is SGDLS and CDR2 is YYNGEE. V dropped 4 bases and J dropped 4 bases, with 8 bases sitting between them. CDR3 coding DNA: TGTGCCAGCAGCCTCCGGAGCTATGGCTACACCTTC. Protein product: CASSLRSYGYTF. Filled out from reference TRBV9 and TRBJ1-2, the complete variable domain reads DSGVTQTPKHLITATGQRVTLRCSPRSGDLSVYWYQQSLDQGLQFLIQYYNGEERAKGNILERFSAQQFPDLHSELNLSSLELGDSALYFCASSLRSYGYTFGSGTRLTVV.

V gene TRBV14 combines with J gene TRBJ2-1; TRBD2 is a possible D gene (6 bases). CDR1 and CDR2 (germline): SGHDN, FVKESK. V lost 4 bases, J lost 14 bases, and 21 bases lay in between. The CDR3 is 14 residues long. The CDR3 region is CASSRQEGTAKEFF. The CDR3 DNA follows: TGTGCCAGCAGCCGTCAGGAGGGGACGGCTAAGGAGTTCTTC.

The chain employs TRBV28 and TRBJ1-3, with a possible D match to TRBD1 (5 bases). Germline loops: CDR1 MDHEN, CDR2 SYDVKM. V lost 3 bases and J lost 0, with 9 bases in between. The length of the CDR3 is 15 residues. The CDR3 DNA reads as TGTGCCAGCAGTTTTGGAGGGGACTCTGGAAACACCATATATTTT. This gives the protein CASSFGGDSGNTIYF.